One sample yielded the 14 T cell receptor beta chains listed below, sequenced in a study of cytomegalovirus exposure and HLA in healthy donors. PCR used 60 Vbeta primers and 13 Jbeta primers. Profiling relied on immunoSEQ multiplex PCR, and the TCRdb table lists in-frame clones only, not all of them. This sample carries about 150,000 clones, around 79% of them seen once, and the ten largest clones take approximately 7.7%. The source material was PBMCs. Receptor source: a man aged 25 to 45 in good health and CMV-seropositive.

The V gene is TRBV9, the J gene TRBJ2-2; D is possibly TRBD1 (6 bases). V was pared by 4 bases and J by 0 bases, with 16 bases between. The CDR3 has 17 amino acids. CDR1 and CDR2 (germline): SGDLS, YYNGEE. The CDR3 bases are TGTGCCAGCAGCCCGTCGAGGGGGACCACGAACACCGGGGAGCTGTTTTTT. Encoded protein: CASSPSRGTTNTGELFF.

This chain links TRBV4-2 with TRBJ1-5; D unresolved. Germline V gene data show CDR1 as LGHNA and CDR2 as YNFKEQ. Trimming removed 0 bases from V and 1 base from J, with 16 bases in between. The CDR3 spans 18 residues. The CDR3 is CASSQDGNSPWSNQPQHF. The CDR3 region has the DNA TGTGCCAGCAGCCAAGACGGAAACAGTCCATGGAGCAATCAGCCCCAGCATTTT.

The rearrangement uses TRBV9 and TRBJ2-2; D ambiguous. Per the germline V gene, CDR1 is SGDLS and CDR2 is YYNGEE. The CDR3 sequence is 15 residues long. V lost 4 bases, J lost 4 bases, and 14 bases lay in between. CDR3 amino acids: CASSLRGLGTGELFF. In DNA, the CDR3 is TGTGCCAGCAGCCTCAGAGGTTTGGGCACCGGGGAGCTGTTTTTT.

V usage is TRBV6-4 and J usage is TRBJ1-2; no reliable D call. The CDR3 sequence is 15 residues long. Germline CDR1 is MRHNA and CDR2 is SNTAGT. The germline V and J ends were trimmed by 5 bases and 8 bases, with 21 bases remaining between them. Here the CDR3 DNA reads TGTGCCAGCAGTTCCTCCGAGGCTGGTGGGAGCGGCTACACCTTC. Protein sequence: CASSSSEAGGSGYTF.

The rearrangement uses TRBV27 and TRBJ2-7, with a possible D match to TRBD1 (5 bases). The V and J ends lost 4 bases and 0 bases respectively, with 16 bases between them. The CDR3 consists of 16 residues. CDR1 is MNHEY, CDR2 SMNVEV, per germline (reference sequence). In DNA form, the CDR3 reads TGTGCCAGCAGTTCTCTCCGACAGCGATTCTCCTACGAGCAGTACTTC. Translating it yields CASSSLRQRFSYEQYF.

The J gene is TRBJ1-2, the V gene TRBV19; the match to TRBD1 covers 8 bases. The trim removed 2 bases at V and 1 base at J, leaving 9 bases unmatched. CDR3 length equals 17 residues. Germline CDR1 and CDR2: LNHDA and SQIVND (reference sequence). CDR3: CASSITGWTGLNYGYTF. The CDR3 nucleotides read TGTGCCAGTAGTATAACAGGCTGGACAGGGCTTAACTATGGCTACACCTTC.

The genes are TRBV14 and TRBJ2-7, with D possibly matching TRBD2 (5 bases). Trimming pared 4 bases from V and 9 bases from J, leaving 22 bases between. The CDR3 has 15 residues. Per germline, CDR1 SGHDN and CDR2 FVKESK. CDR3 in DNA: TGTGCCAGCAGCCCAGAGACGGGCATGACTACGGGGCAGTACTTC. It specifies CASSPETGMTTGQYF. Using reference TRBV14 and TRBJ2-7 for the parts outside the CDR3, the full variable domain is EAGVTQFPSHSVIEKGQTVTLRCDPISGHDNLYWYRRVMGKEIKFLLHFVKESKQDESGMPNNRFLAERTGGTYSTLKVQPAELEDSGVYFCASSPETGMTTGQYFGPGTRLTVT.

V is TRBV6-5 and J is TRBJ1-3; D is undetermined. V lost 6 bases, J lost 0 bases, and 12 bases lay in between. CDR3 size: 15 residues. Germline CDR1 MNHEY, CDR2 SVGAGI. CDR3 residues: CASSPSFTSGNTIYF. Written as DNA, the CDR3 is TGTGCCAGCAGCCCTAGCTTTACCTCTGGAAACACCATATATTTT.

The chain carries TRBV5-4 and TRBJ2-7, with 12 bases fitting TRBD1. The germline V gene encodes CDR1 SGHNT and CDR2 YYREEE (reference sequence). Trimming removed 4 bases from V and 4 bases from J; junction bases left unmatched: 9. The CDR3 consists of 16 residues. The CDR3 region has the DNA TGTGCCAGCAGCCCTACAGGGGACAGGGGGCGGTACGAGCAGTACTTC. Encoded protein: CASSPTGDRGRYEQYF.

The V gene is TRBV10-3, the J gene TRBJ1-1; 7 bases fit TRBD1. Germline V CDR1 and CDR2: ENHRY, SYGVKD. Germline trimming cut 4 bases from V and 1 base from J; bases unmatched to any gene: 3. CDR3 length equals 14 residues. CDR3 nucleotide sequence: TGTGCCATCAGTGTAGGGACAGCGAACACTGAAGCTTTCTTT. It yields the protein CAISVGTANTEAFF.

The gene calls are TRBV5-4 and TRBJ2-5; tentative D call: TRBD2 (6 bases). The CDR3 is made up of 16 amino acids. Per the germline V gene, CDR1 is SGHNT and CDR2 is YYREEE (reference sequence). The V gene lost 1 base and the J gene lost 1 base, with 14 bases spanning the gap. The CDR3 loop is CASSLRAGLLQETQYF. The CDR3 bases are TGTGCCAGCAGCTTGCGAGCGGGCCTACTCCAAGAGACCCAGTACTTC.

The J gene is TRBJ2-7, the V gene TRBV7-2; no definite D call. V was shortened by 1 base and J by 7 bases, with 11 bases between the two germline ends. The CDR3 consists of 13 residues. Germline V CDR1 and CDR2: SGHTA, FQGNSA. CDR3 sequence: CASSLGLDREQYF. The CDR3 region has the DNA TGTGCCAGCAGCTTAGGGCTAGATCGTGAGCAGTACTTC.

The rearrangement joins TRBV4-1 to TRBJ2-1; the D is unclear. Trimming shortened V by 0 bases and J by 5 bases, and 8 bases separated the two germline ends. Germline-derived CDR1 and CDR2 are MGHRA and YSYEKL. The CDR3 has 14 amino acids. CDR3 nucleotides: TGCGCCAGCAGCCAAGACAGAACAGACAATGAGCAGTTCTTC. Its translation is CASSQDRTDNEQFF.

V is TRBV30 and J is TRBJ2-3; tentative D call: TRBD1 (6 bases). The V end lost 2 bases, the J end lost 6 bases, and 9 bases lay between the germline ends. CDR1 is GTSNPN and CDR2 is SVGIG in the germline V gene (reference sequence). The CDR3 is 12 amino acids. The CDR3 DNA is TGTGCCTGGAGTCAGGGGTTGGATACGCAGTATTTT. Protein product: CAWSQGLDTQYF.